The rows below give T cell receptor beta chains drawn from one sample of a study of T cells in Graves' hyperthyroidism and ophthalmopathy. TCRdb re-called the multiplex PCR reads with MiXCR, one entry per CDR3 protein. Among some 570,000 distinct CDR3 sequences listed, 14% were seen once. Sequences were obtained from blood. Receptors originate from a woman between 18 and 29 years old with Graves' ophthalmopathy. Both conserved end residues are part of each CDR3. A D gene is named only where the DNA matches it firmly. Clone sizes are shown as once, few or many counts, or a class when the clone is expanded.

J gene | clone size | V gene | D gene | CDR3 DNA | CDR3 protein
TRBJ2-3 | few | TRBV3-1 | - | TGTGCCAGCAGCCAAGGCACGGTTGATACGCAGTATTTT | CASSQGTVDTQYF
TRBJ1-2 | many | TRBV30 | TRBD1 | TGTGCCTGGAGTGTAAGGGGACAGAGATATGGCTACACCTTC | CAWSVRGQRYGYTF
TRBJ2-2 | few | TRBV19 | TRBD2 | TGTGCCAGTAGTATGGGGGGGGCCGGGGAGCTGTTTTTT | CASSMGGAGELFF
TRBJ2-1 | many | TRBV12-3/TRBV12-4 | - | TGTGCCAGCAGTTTGAACAGCTTCTACAATGAGCAGTTCTTC | CASSLNSFYNEQFF
TRBJ2-1 | many | TRBV6-6 | TRBD2 | TGTGCCAGCAGTTACTCGACTAGCCGCAATGAGCAGTTCTTC | CASSYSTSRNEQFF
TRBJ2-4 | many | TRBV7-9 | TRBD2 | TGTGCCAGCAGTCCGACTAGCGGGAGGGGGAACATTCAGTACTTC | CASSPTSGRGNIQYF
TRBJ2-5 | many | TRBV7-2 | TRBD1 | TGTGCCAGCAGCCGAACGGACAGGGCGGAGACCCAGTACTTC | CASSRTDRAETQYF
TRBJ2-7 | many | TRBV20-1 | TRBD2 | TGCAGTGCTCCGTCAGCCGAAAGAGCGGGAAGGTCCTACGAGCAGTACTTC | CSAPSAERAGRSYEQYF
TRBJ2-3 | many | TRBV15 | TRBD2 | TGTGCCACCAGCAGAATGATAGCGGGAGGAACTAGCACAGATACGCAGTATTTT | CATSRMIAGGTSTDTQYF
TRBJ2-1 | many | TRBV6-5 | TRBD2 | TGTGCCAGCAGTTACGATAGCGGGAGGGCCAATGAGCAGTTCTTC | CASSYDSGRANEQFF
TRBJ2-1 | many | TRBV11-3 | - | TGTGCCAGCAGCTTAGCCCAGGGTTACAACCAGTTCTTC | CASSLAQGYNQFF
TRBJ2-1 | few | TRBV4-3 | TRBD2 | TGCGCCAGCAGCTCGGGACTAGCGGGAGTGCGAAATGAGCAGTTCTTC | CASSSGLAGVRNEQFF
TRBJ2-3 | many | TRBV20-1 | - | TGCAGTGCTAACCAGCGGGTTAGCACAGATACGCAGTATTTT | CSANQRVSTDTQYF
TRBJ2-7 | many | TRBV11-1 | - | TGTGCCAGCAGCCACCAACACCCCTACGAGCAGTACTTC | CASSHQHPYEQYF
TRBJ2-2 | once | TRBV4-1 | TRBD2 | TGCGCCAGCAGCCACGGACTAGCGGGATTGAACACCGGGGAGCTGTTTTTT | CASSHGLAGLNTGELFF
TRBJ2-5 | many | TRBV20-1 | TRBD2 | TGCAGTGCTCAGCGGGAGGGTGATGTGGAGACCCAGTACTTC | CSAQREGDVETQYF
TRBJ1-4 | many | TRBV2 | - | TGTGCCAGCAGTGAAGAAGGCGAAAAACTGTTTTTT | CASSEEGEKLFF
TRBJ1-5 | few | TRBV7-3 | - | TGTGCCAGCAGCCCGAATTCTGGCAGCAATCAGCCCCAGCATTTT | CASSPNSGSNQPQHF